A single sample gave rise to the 13 T cell receptor beta chains below, sequenced in a study of blood T cell repertoires in COVID-19. The table came from immunoSEQ multiplex PCR; TCRdb's copy has only in-frame clones and leaves some out. The sample lists some 260,000 clones, approximately 79% seen once, with 3.5% to 5% in the top ten. Sequenced: PBMCs or T cells enriched from blood (not recorded which). These receptor sequences come from a man aged 25 to 45 with acute COVID-19.

The table lists this clone with a few counts. J is TRBJ1-5 and V is TRBV7-9; D not certain. V lost 5 bases and J lost 4, with 12 bases in between. CDR1 and CDR2 from the germline V gene are SEHNR and FQNEAQ (reference sequence). The CDR3 extends over 14 amino acids. The CDR3 loop is CASSALGPNQPQHF. The DNA for the CDR3 is TGTGCCAGCAGCGCCCTGGGCCCAAATCAGCCCCAGCATTTT.

The rearrangement links TRBV11-3 to TRBJ1-2, with 7 bases that match TRBD1. The CDR3 runs 14 residues. Germline CDR1 SGHNT, CDR2 YENEEA. V gave up 6 bases and J gave up 5 bases; unmatched junction bases: 9. CDR3 sequence: CASRLTRDSYGYTF. CDR3 coding DNA: TGTGCCAGCAGACTGACCCGGGACAGTTATGGCTACACCTTC.

The V call is TRBV6-4, the J call TRBJ1-6; D is undetermined. CDR1 is MRHNA, CDR2 SNTAGT, per germline. The germline V and J ends were trimmed by 4 bases and 10 bases, with 11 bases remaining between them. The CDR3 spans 13 residues. For the CDR3, the DNA is TGTGCCAGCAGTGCGGTGGGAGAATCACCCCTCCACTTT. Translated, it gives CASSAVGESPLHF.

The V and J genes are TRBV28 and TRBJ2-7; D possibly corresponds to TRBD1 (6 bases). CDR1 and CDR2 (germline): MDHEN, SYDVKM. The CDR3 runs 14 residues. The V gene lost 3 bases and the J gene lost 6 bases, with 15 bases spanning the gap. CDR3 coding DNA: TGTGCCAGCAGTTTTTCAGGGGCCCTCTCCGAGCAGTACGTC. It translates to CASSFSGALSEQYV.

Concerning this clone: The same CDR3 is also encoded by other DNA sequences in this sample. CDR3 in DNA: TGTGCCAGTAGTAGGGACAGGGGGGGGAACACTGAAGCTTTCTTT. Translating it yields CASSRDRGGNTEAFF. The chain links TRBV19 to TRBJ1-1; 11 bases map to TRBD1. V shed 4 bases, J shed 1 base, and the junction held 2 bases outside the gene matches. In germline, CDR1 is LNHDA, CDR2 SQIVND (reference sequence). The CDR3 spans 15 residues.

The V gene is TRBV18, the J gene TRBJ2-3; D gene unclear. Deletions cut 2 bases from V and 2 bases from J, with 11 bases between. Germline CDR1 reads KGHSH; CDR2 reads LQKENI. The CDR3 sequence is 15 residues long. The CDR3 DNA follows: TGTGCCAGCTCACCAGAGAATGCGTACACAGATACGCAGTATTTT. Translating it yields CASSPENAYTDTQYF.

Only a few counts were recorded for this clone. The chain couples TRBV5-6 to TRBJ1-6, with TRBD1 matching 7 bases. Germline values: CDR1 SGHDT, CDR2 YYEEEE. This CDR3 has 14 residues. V shed 4 bases and J 7 bases; nucleotides not matched to a gene: 5. The CDR3 DNA reads as TGTGCCAGCAGCCCTTACAGGGGCAATTCACCCCTCCACTTT. It translates to CASSPYRGNSPLHF.

J is TRBJ2-2 and V is TRBV5-5, with D unresolved. The CDR3 is 15 residues long. V lost 2 bases and J lost 4, with 12 bases in between. The germline V gene encodes CDR1 SGHKS and CDR2 YYEKEE (reference sequence). Here the CDR3 reads CASSLEAPSTGELFF. CDR3 nucleotides: TGTGCCAGCAGCTTAGAAGCGCCTAGCACCGGGGAGCTGTTTTTT.

The V and J genes are TRBV25-1 and TRBJ2-1, with TRBD2 matching 8 bases. V was pared by 8 bases and J by 8 bases, with 20 bases of the junction left unmatched. The CDR3 loop spans 17 amino acids. Germline loops: CDR1 MGHDK, CDR2 SYGVNS. In DNA form, the CDR3 reads TGTGCCAGCCCACGTACCCTTGCGGGAGGCCTTAAACATGAGCAGTTCTTC. Protein sequence: CASPRTLAGGLKHEQFF.

This clone was detected once. The gene calls are TRBV7-9 and TRBJ1-2, with TRBD1 as a possible D gene (5 bases). The CDR3 sequence is 15 residues long. Trimming left V 1 base short and J 6 bases short, with 15 bases between. Germline assignment: CDR1 SEHNR and CDR2 FQNEAQ (reference sequence). The CDR3: CASSLEIRAQDGYTF. As DNA, the CDR3 is TGTGCCAGCAGCTTAGAGATCAGGGCGCAAGATGGCTACACCTTC.

This chain joins TRBV5-4 and TRBJ2-5; D not certain. V lost 4 bases, J lost 2 bases, and 12 bases lay in between. CDR3 length equals 14 residues. The germline CDR1 and CDR2 sequences are SGHNT and YYREEE (reference sequence). The chain's CDR3 is CASSPGGLQETQYF. The CDR3 DNA follows: TGTGCCAGCAGCCCGGGTGGTTTGCAAGAGACCCAGTACTTC.

This clone was seen more than once but under ten times. This CDR3 is CASSLDQGDTQYF. In DNA form, the CDR3 reads TGTGCCAGCAGCTTAGACCAGGGGGATACGCAGTATTTT. The rearrangement joins TRBV7-2 to TRBJ2-3, with a weak D call TRBD1 (6 bases). Germline-derived CDR1 and CDR2 are SGHTA and FQGNSA. V was clipped by 1 base and J by 6 bases, with 8 bases between them. The CDR3 loop spans 13 amino acids. Full variable domain (remainder filled in from reference TRBV7-2 and TRBJ2-3): GAGVSQSPSNKVTEKGKDVELRCDPISGHTALYWYRQSLGQGLEFLIYFQGNSAPDKSGLPSDRFSAERTGGSVSTLTIQRTQQEDSAVYLCASSLDQGDTQYFGPGTRLTVL.

This clone was seen a single time. The CDR3 loop is CASSFGVRYSEQFF. The CDR3 DNA sequence: TGTGCCAGCAGCTTCGGGGTTAGATATAGTGAGCAGTTCTTC. The V gene is TRBV7-3, the J gene TRBJ2-1, with D maybe TRBD2 (5 bases). Germline V gives CDR1 SGHTA, CDR2 FQGTGA. The CDR3 is 14 residues long. V lost 3 bases to trimming and J lost 9 bases, with 15 bases between them. The full variable domain, completed using reference TRBV7-3 and TRBJ2-1, is GAGVSQTPSNKVTEKGKYVELRCDPISGHTALYWYRQSLGQGPEFLIYFQGTGAADDSGLPNDRFFAVRPEGSVSTLKIQRTERGDSAVYLCASSFGVRYSEQFFGPGTRLTVL.